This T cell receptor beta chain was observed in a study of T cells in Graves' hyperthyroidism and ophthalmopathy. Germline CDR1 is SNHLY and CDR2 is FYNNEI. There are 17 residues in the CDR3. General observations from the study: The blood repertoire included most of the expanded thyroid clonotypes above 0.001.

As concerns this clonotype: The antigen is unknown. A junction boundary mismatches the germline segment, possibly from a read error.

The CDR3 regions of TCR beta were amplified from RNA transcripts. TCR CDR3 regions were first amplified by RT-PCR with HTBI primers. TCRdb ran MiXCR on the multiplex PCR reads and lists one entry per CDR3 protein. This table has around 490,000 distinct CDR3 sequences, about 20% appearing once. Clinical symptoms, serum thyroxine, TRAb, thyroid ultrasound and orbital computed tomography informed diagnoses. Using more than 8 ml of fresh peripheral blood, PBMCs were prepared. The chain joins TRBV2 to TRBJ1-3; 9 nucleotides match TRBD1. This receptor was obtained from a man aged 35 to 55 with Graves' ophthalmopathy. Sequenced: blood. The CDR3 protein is CTSSRRTGENSGNTIYF. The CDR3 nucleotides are TGTACCAGCAGTCGTCGGACAGGGGAAAACTCTGGAAACACCATATATTTT.